Detailed here is one T cell receptor beta chain. Its matching antigen is unknown. Germline trimming cut 4 bases from V and 0 bases from J; bases unmatched to any gene: 5. The CDR3 covers 16 residues. It was with 60 Vbeta and 13 Jbeta primers that the PCR ran. The repertoire was sequenced with immunoSEQ multiplex PCR; TCRdb's copy has only in-frame clones and lacks some. This table has some 200,000 clones, about 80% appearing once. Donors were ostensibly healthy at sampling, although undocumented immune exposures were probable. The data derive from a study of cytomegalovirus exposure and HLA in healthy donors. Study results and limitations: As immune exposure information, only CMV serostatus was available. It was assumed in the presence/absence analyses that sequencing depth was roughly uniform across donors.

The chain is built from TRBV5-3 and TRBJ1-4, with TRBD1 identical over 8 bases. TRBV5-3 is an open reading frame whose function is uncertain. The clonotype comes from a boy aged 5-17 years in good health and CMV-seronegative. Sequencing input: PBMCs. CDR3 protein: CARSRDRFATNEKLFF. CDR3 DNA: TGTGCCAGAAGCAGGGACAGGTTCGCAACTAATGAAAAACTGTTTTTT.